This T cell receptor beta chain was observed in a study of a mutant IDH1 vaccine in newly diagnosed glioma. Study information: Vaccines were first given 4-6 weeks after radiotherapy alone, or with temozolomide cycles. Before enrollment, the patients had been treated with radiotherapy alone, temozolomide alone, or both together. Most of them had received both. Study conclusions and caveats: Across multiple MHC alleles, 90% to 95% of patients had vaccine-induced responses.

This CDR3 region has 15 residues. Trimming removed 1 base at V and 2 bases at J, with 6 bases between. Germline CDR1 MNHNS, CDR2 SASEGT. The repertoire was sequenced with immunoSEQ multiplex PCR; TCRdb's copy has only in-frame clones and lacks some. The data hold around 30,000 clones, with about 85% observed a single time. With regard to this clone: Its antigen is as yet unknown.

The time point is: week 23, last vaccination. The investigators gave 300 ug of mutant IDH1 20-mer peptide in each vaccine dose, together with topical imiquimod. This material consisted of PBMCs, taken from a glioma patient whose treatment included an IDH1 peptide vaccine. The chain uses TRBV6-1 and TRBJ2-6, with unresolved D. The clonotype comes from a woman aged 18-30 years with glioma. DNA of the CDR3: TGTGCCAGCAGTGAAGGCCCCCCTGGGGCCAACGTCCTGACTTTC. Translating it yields CASSEGPPGANVLTF.